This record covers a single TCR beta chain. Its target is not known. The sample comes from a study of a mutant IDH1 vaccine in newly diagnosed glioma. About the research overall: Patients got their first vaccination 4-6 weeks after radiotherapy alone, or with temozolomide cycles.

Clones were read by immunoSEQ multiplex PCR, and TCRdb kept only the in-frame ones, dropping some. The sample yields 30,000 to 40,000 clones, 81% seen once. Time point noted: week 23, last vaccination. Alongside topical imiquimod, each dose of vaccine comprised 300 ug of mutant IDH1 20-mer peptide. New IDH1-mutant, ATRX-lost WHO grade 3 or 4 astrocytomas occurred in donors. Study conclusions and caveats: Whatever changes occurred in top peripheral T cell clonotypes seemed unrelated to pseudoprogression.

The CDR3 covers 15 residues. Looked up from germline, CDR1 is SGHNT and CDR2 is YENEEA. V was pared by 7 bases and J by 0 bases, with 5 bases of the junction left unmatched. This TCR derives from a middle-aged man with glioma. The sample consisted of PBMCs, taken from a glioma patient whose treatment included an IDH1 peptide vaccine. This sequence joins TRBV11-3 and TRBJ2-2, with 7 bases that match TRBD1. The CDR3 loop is CASTRTGTNTGELFF. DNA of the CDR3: TGTGCCAGCACCCGGACAGGTACGAACACCGGGGAGCTGTTTTTT.